Only a few counts were recorded for the clone carrying this T cell receptor (beta chain). Its specificity is unknown. All gene names here are mouse names. The read is 1 residue too short to cover the CDR3 end, so that end is filled in from the germline J gene. These data come from a study of tissue T cells after allogeneic stem cell transplantation. Noted time point: mouse harvest day 14 after allogeneic transplant. Each mouse received 10^7 T-cell-depleted marrow cells plus 10^6 splenic CD5+ T cells by tail vein. B6 (H2b) cells into BALB/c (H2d) mice; tissues taken at day 7 or 14. Whole-study findings and limits: The study did not identify alloreactive or antigen-specific tissue TCRs, and some clones might be persisting host cells. Within patients, tissue anatomy strongly shaped TCR repertoire composition.

With 4 bases clipped from V and 6 bases from J, the junction kept 3 bases outside the gene matches. There are 14 residues in the CDR3. Germline loops: CDR1 FNHDT, CDR2 SITEND (reference sequence). Here immunoSEQ multiplex PCR was the method, and the copy in TCRdb shows in-frame clones only, minus some. The top ten hold roughly 27% of the sample, which has a few thousand clones, around half seen once. The chain is built from TRBV19 and TRBJ2-5; 12 positions match TRBD2. The receptor was isolated from a female BALB/c mouse given C57BL/6 T cells with graft-versus-host disease after an allogeneic hematopoietic cell transplant. Sequencing was done on a sample of gut tissue. CDR3 DNA, as far as it was read: TGTGCCAGCAGTGAGACTGGGGGGGCTGACACCCAGTAC. Protein product: CASSETGGADTQY. The whole CDR3 protein reads CASSETGGADTQYF.